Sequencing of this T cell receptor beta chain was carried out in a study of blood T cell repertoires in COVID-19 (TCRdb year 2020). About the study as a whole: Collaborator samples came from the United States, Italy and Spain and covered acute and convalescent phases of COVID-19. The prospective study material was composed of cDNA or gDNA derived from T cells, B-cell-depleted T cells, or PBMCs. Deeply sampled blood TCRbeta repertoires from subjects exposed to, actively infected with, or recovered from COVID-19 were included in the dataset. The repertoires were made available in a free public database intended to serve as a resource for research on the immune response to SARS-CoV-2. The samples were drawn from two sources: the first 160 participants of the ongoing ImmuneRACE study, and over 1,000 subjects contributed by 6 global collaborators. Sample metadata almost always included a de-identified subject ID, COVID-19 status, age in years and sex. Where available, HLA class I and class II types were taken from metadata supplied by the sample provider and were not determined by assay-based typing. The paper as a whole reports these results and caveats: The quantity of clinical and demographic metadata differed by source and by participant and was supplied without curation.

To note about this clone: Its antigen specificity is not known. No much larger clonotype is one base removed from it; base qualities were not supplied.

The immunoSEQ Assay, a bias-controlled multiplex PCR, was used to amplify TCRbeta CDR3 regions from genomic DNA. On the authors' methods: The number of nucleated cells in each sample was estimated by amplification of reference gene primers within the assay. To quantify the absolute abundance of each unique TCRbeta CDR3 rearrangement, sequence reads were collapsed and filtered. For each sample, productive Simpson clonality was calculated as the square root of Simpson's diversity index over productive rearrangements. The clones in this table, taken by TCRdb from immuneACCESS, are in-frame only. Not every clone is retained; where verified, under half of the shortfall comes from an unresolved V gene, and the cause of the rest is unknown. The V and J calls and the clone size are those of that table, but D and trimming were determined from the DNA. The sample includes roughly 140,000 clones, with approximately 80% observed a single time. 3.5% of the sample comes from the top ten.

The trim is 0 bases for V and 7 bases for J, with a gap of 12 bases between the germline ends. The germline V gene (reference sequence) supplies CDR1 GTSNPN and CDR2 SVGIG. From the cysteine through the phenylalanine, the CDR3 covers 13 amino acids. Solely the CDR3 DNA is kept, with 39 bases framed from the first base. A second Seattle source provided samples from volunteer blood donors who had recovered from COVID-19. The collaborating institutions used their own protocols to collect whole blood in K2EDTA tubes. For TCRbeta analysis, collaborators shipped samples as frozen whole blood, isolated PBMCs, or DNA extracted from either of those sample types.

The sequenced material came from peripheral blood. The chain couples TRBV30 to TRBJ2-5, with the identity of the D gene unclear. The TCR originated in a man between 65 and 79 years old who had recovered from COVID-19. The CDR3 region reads CAWSVGSSGTQYF. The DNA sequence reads TGTGCCTGGAGTGTAGGATCTAGTGGGACCCAGTACTTC.